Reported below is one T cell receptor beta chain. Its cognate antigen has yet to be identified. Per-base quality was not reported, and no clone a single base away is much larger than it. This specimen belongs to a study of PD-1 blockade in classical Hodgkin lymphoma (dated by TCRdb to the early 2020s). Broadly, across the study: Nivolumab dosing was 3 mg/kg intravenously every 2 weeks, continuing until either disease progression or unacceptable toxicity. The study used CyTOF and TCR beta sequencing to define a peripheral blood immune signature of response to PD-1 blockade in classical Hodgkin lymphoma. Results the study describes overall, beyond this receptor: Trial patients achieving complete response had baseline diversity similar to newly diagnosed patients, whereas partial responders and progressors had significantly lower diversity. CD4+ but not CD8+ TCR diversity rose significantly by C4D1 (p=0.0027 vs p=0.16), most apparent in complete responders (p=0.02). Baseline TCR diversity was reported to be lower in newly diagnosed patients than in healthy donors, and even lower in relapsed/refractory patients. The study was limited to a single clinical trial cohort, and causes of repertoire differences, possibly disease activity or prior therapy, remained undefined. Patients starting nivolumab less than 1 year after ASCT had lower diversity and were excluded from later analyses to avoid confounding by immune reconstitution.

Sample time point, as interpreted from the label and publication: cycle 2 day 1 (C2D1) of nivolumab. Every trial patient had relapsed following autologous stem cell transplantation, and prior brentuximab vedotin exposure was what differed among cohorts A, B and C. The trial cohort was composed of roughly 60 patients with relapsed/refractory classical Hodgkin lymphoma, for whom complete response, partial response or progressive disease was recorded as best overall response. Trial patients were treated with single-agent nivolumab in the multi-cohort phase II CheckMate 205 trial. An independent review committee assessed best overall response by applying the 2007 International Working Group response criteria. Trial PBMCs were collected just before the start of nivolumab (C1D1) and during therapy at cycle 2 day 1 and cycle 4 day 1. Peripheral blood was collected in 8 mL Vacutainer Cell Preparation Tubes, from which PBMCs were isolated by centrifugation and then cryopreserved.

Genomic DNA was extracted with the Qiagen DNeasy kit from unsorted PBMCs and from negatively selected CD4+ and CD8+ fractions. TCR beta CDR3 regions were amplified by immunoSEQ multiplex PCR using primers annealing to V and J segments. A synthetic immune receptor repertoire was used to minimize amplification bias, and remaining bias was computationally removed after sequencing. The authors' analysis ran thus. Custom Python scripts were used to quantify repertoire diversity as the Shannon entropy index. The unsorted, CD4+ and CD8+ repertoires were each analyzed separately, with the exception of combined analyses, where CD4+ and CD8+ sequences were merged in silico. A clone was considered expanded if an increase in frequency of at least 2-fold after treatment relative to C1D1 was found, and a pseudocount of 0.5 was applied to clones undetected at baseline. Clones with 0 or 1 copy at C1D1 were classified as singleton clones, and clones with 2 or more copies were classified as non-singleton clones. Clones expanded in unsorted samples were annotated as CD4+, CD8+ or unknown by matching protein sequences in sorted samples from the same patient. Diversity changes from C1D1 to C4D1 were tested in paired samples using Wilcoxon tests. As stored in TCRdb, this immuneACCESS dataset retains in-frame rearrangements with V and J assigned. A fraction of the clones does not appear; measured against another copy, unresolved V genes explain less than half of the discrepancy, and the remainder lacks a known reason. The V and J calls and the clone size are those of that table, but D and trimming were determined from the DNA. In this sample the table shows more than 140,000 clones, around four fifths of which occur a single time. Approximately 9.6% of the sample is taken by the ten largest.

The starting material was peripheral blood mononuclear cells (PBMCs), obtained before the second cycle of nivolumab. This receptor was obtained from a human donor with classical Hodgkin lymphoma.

CDR3 reads: CASSYDRIPYEQYF. The DNA reads as follows: TGTGCCAGCAGTTACGATAGGATACCCTACGAGCAGTACTTC. This sequence uses TRBV6-5 and TRBJ2-7; there is no confident call for the D gene. The V and J ends are trimmed by 2 bases and 2 bases, leaving 10 bases between them. Looking up the germline V gene yields CDR1 MNHEY and CDR2 SVGAGI. Reading from cysteine to phenylalanine, the CDR3 counts 14 amino acids. Kept here is only the CDR3 DNA, which spans 42 bases and is read in frame from base 1.